This T cell receptor beta chain was observed in a study of T cells in localized non-small cell lung cancer. In the case of this clone: No antigen is known for it.

Repertoires were generated with immunoSEQ multiplex PCR, while TCRdb's copy carries only in-frame clones and drops some. The data show approximately 140,000 clones, roughly 90% seen once. Unmatched junction bases numbered 10, after V lost 4 bases and J lost 7 bases. Germline V gives CDR1 SGHAT, CDR2 FQNNGV. This CDR3 has 16 residues. General observations from the study: Tumor showed lower T cell clonality than uninvolved adjacent lung, where it was highest. Only one tumor region went through sequencing, so heterogeneity may still be there.

This clonotype was obtained from a female donor older than 55 with stage I lung adenocarcinoma. This chain connects TRBV11-2 to TRBJ2-3, with TRBD2 matching over 11 bases. Source: peripheral blood, taken before any cancer treatment. The CDR3 DNA reads as TGTGCCAGCAGCTCCATTAGCGGGAGGGCCGGAAATACGCAGTATTTT. Residues: CASSSISGRAGNTQYF.